The sequence of this TCR beta chain was determined in a study of cytomegalovirus exposure and HLA in healthy donors. With respect to this clone: Its matching antigen is unknown.

Every donor was a healthy person donating bone marrow. At the time of sampling, donors were nominally healthy, though unrecorded immune exposures were likely. The CDR3 length is 14 residues. Germline V gene data show CDR1 as LGHNA and CDR2 as YNFKEQ. V shed 0 bases and J shed 6 bases, with 11 bases lying between them. Study-wide findings and caveats: It was likely that a cluster of highly shared sequence variants was a sequencing artifact. Data from an earlier analysis indicated that most TCR beta V segments were productive either about 90% or about 30% of the time.

A multiplex PCR was run with 60 Vbeta primers and 13 Jbeta primers. TCRdb keeps only in-frame clones here, not all; method: immunoSEQ multiplex PCR. This sample's clone table lists 70,000 or so clones. What was sequenced was PBMCs. This clonotype originated in a boy aged 5-17 years in good health and CMV-seronegative. The chain combines TRBV4-2 with TRBJ1-1; the D is unclear. The CDR3 nucleotides read TGTGCCAGCAGCCAAGATGCGGGGTCCCCTGAAGCTTTCTTT. This gives the protein CASSQDAGSPEAFF.